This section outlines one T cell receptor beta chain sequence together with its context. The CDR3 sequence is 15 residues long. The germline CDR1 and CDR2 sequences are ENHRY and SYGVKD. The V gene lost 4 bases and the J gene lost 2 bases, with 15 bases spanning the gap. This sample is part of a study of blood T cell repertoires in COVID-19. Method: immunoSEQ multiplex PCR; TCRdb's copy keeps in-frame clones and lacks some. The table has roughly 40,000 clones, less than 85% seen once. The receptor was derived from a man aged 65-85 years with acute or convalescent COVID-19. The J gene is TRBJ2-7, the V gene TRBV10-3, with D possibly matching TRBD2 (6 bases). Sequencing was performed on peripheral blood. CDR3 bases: TGTGCCATCAGTGGGGGGGTACAATACGCCTACGAGCAGTACTTC. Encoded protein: CAISGGVQYAYEQYF.